This passage covers 2 T cell receptor beta chains from one sample sequenced in a study of blood T cell repertoires in COVID-19. Profiling relied on immunoSEQ multiplex PCR, and the TCRdb table lists in-frame clones only, not all of them. Here the sample spans a few hundred thousand clones, about nine tenths being singletons. Sequences were obtained from PBMCs or T cells enriched from blood (not recorded which). These receptors were obtained from a woman between 50 and 59 years old who had been exposed to COVID-19.

The rearrangement links TRBV13 to TRBJ2-5; D gene unclear. The V end was cut by 4 bases, the J end by 7 bases, with 10 bases between. This CDR3 comprises 12 residues. The germline V gene encodes CDR1 PRHDT and CDR2 FYEKMQ (reference sequence). The CDR3 sequence: CASSSWLRTQYF. CDR3 coding DNA: TGTGCCAGCAGCTCTTGGTTGCGGACCCAGTACTTC.

The V gene is TRBV2, the J gene TRBJ2-3; the match to TRBD2 covers 9 bases. Germline V gene sequence: CDR1 SNHLY, CDR2 FYNNEI. The J segment lost 1 base and the V segment lost 1 base, leaving 6 bases of the junction unmatched. The CDR3 covers 17 residues. DNA of the CDR3: TGTGCCAGCAGTGAAGGGGCGGGGGGGCTCGGCACAGATACGCAGTATTTT. It yields the protein CASSEGAGGLGTDTQYF.